There are many counts of the clone carrying this T cell receptor beta chain. Among the patients, none had received any treatment before thyroid surgery. The sample originates from a study of metastatic and nonmetastatic thyroid tumors. Study-level background: Repertoires from malignant and benign thyroid patients were compared across blood and tumor or nodule tissue.

The CDR3 sequence is 11 residues long. V shed 1 base and J shed 4 bases, with 2 bases lying between them. Germline loops: CDR1 DFQATT, CDR2 SNEGSKA (reference sequence). TCRdb re-analyzed the PCR reads through MiXCR. This sample has more than 35,000 clones, with roughly 14% found just once. The chain combines TRBV20-1 with TRBJ1-3; D unclear. The sample was blood. The source of this sequence is a female donor with papillary thyroid cancer or a benign thyroid nodule (not recorded which). Some clones in this sample may be carry-over from other donors' samples. CDR3 coding DNA: TGCAGTGCTAGAGGAGGAAACACCATATATTTT. This gives the protein CSARGGNTIYF.